These 29 T cell receptor beta chains were sequenced from one sample in a study of T cells after yellow fever vaccination. From the 5' RACE reads, TCRdb called clonotypes with MiXCR, one entry per CDR3 protein. The sample carries about 99,000 distinct CDR3 sequences, around 5.5% recorded once. Sequencing used CD8+ T cells sorted from PBMCs, obtained 10 days after the yellow fever booster vaccination. The receptors come from a young man who received the YFV17D yellow fever vaccine.

This clonotype showed up many times. The J gene is TRBJ2-2, the V gene TRBV29-1; D gene unclear. This CDR3 comprises 10 residues. V lost 6 bases and J 5 bases, leaving 4 bases between the germline ends. Germline-derived CDR1 and CDR2 are SQVTM and ANQGSEA. The CDR3 DNA reads as TGCAGCGTCGGGACCGGGGAGCTGTTTTTT. Translation: CSVGTGELFF.

This clonotype was observed a few times. The J gene is TRBJ2-7, the V gene TRBV7-7; tentative D call: TRBD2 (5 bases). The CDR3 totals 14 residues. The V gene's germline CDR1 is SSHAT and CDR2 FNYEAQ (reference sequence). CDR3 DNA: TGTGCTAGCAGCTTAGCGCTGGTGGGTTACGAGCAGTACGTC. It is translated as CASSLALVGYEQYV.

The V call is TRBV6-6, the J call TRBJ2-1; D is ambiguous. This CDR3 region has 11 residues. The V gene lost 5 bases and the J gene lost 8 bases, with 7 bases spanning the gap. The V gene's germline CDR1 is MNHNY and CDR2 SVGAGI (reference sequence). The CDR3 spells CASSQADEQFF. In DNA, the CDR3 is TGTGCCAGCAGTCAAGCCGATGAGCAGTTCTTC.

This clonotype was detected only a few times. This chain joins TRBV14 and TRBJ2-7; D unclear. From germline, CDR1 is SGHDN and CDR2 FVKESK. The V gene lost 5 bases and the J gene lost 7 bases, with 9 bases spanning the gap. The CDR3 loop spans 11 amino acids. CDR3 in DNA: TGTGCCAGCAGCTTAGGTCCGGAGCAGTACTTC. This codes for CASSLGPEQYF.

The CDR3 bases are TGTGCCAGCAGCCCAACAGCGGGGGGGCGCGGGACCCAGTACTTC. Translated: CASSPTAGGRGTQYF. The rearrangement links TRBV7-2 to TRBJ2-5; 10 nucleotides line up with TRBD2. This CDR3 is built from 15 residues. V was pared by 5 bases and J by 7 bases, with 10 bases of the junction left unmatched. The germline V gene encodes CDR1 SGHTA and CDR2 FQGNSA.

This clonotype was seen ten or more times. The genes are TRBV7-2 and TRBJ2-5, with 12 bases lining up with TRBD2. J was trimmed by 2 bases and V by 5 bases; bases with no gene match: 6. This CDR3 has 16 residues. The V gene's germline CDR1 is SGHTA and CDR2 FQGNSA. This CDR3 reads CASSLGLAGNQETQYF. The CDR3, as DNA: TGTGCCAGCAGCCTCGGACTAGCGGGGAATCAAGAGACCCAGTACTTC.

The chain joins TRBV7-9 to TRBJ2-7; D is uncertain. Germline V gene sequence: CDR1 SEHNR, CDR2 FQNEAQ (reference sequence). Trimming shortened V by 2 bases and J by 1 base, and 9 bases separated the two germline ends. This CDR3 spans 14 amino acids. Written as DNA, the CDR3 is TGTGCCAGCAGCTTACGACCAGGATCCTACGAGCAGTACTTC. Translated: CASSLRPGSYEQYF.

This clonotype came up a few times. The chain couples TRBV4-2 to TRBJ1-2; TRBD1 matches at 8 bases. There are 15 residues in the CDR3. V was pared by 5 bases and J by 4 bases, with 9 bases of the junction left unmatched. Germline V gene sequence: CDR1 LGHNA, CDR2 YNFKEQ. The CDR3 protein is CASSYSTGTGYGYTF. The CDR3 DNA sequence: TGTGCCAGCAGCTACAGTACCGGGACAGGCTATGGCTACACCTTC.

The CDR3 sequence: CASSEAPGPEQPQHF. DNA of the CDR3: TGTGCCAGCAGTGAAGCGCCCGGCCCCGAACAGCCCCAGCATTTT. The J gene is TRBJ1-5, the V gene TRBV6-1; D gene unclear. CDR3 length equals 15 residues. Germline lookup yields CDR1 MNHNS and CDR2 SASEGT. The V end lost 0 bases, the J end lost 7 bases, and 13 bases lay between the germline ends.

This chain uses TRBV6-5 with TRBJ2-1; possibly TRBD2 for D (5 bases). Germline V gene lookup returns CDR1 MNHEY and CDR2 SVGAGI. The V end lost 6 bases, the J end lost 0 bases, and 12 bases lay between the germline ends. The CDR3 sequence is 15 residues long. The CDR3 reads CASRMSGFSYNEQFF. CDR3 DNA sequence: TGTGCCAGCAGGATGTCGGGGTTCTCCTACAATGAGCAGTTCTTC.

V and J are TRBV4-2 and TRBJ1-1; D possibly corresponds to TRBD1 (6 bases). This CDR3 contains 15 residues. The germline V and J ends were trimmed by 0 bases and 2 bases, with 10 bases remaining between them. Germline CDR1 reads LGHNA; CDR2 reads YNFKEQ. CDR3 sequence: CASSQDIRGNTEAFF. The CDR3 nucleotides are TGTGCCAGCAGCCAAGATATCAGGGGCAACACTGAAGCTTTCTTT.

The chain has TRBV20-1 and TRBJ2-1, with a possible D match to TRBD2 (5 bases). The V end lost 5 bases, the J end lost 0 bases, and 17 bases lay between the germline ends. Germline V gene lookup returns CDR1 DFQATT and CDR2 SNEGSKA (reference sequence). The CDR3 is 16 residues long. In DNA, the CDR3 is TGCAGTGCTCAACCTCGTCCCGAGGGCTCCTACAATGAGCAGTTCTTC. Protein product: CSAQPRPEGSYNEQFF.

The rearrangement joins TRBV5-6 to TRBJ1-2; D possibly corresponds to TRBD1 (5 bases). Germline CDR1 is SGHDT and CDR2 is YYEEEE. The germline V and J ends were trimmed by 6 bases and 4 bases, with 16 bases remaining between them. The CDR3 has 14 residues. The CDR3 loop reads CASKRDRDFYGYTF. For the CDR3, the DNA is TGTGCCAGCAAACGAGACAGAGACTTCTATGGCTACACCTTC.

This clonotype was detected ten times or more. The chain joins TRBV11-2 to TRBJ2-1, with TRBD2 matching over 8 bases. Germline assignment: CDR1 SGHAT and CDR2 FQNNGV. This CDR3 contains 15 residues. Trimming removed 8 bases from V and 8 bases from J; junction bases left unmatched: 14. CDR3 sequence (DNA): TGTGCCAGCGACAAGGGCGGGGGGTTCTTGGATGAGCAGTTCTTC. This translates into CASDKGGGFLDEQFF.

This clonotype was seen only a few times. V gene TRBV29-1 combines with J gene TRBJ1-1; D not resolved. The CDR3 is 12 residues long. V lost 4 bases and J lost 1, with 7 bases in between. Germline loops: CDR1 SQVTM, CDR2 ANQGSEA. The CDR3 region is CSVGSRNTEAFF. Written as DNA, the CDR3 is TGCAGCGTTGGCTCGAGGAACACTGAAGCTTTCTTT.

This clonotype showed up many times. The chain recombines TRBV24-1 with TRBJ2-1; TRBD2 matches at 7 bases. The germline CDR1 and CDR2 sequences are KGHDR and SFDVKD. There are 16 residues in the CDR3. Losses at the gene ends were 4 bases for V and 8 bases for J; bases not matched to a gene: 13. CDR3 in amino acids: CATSDPSRGTIDEQFF. As DNA, the CDR3 is TGTGCCACCAGTGACCCTTCCCGCGGGACTATAGATGAGCAGTTCTTC.

This chain connects TRBV30 to TRBJ2-7, with 8 bases that match TRBD1. The CDR3 has 15 residues. Germline V gives CDR1 GTSNPN, CDR2 SVGIG (reference sequence). V was clipped by 4 bases and J by 4 bases; unmatched bases: 12. The CDR3 sequence: CAWIDRDRSLYEQYF. The CDR3 DNA sequence: TGTGCCTGGATCGACCGGGACAGGAGTCTTTACGAGCAGTACTTC.

The genes are TRBV3-2 and TRBJ2-1; the D call of TRBD2 is as the table states it, not checked on the DNA. TRBV3-2 corresponds to a pseudogene. The CDR3 totals 15 residues. CDR3: CASTLGRGGCDEQFF. As DNA, the CDR3 is TGTGCCAGCACCCTAGGGCGGGGTGGATGTGATGAGCAGTTCTTC.

The sample holds many counts of this clonotype. The chain is built from TRBV7-6 and TRBJ2-2; D is undetermined. Deletions cut 1 base from V and 8 bases from J, with 11 bases between. This CDR3 spans 14 amino acids. The germline CDR1 and CDR2 sequences are SGHVS and FNYEAQ. The CDR3 spells CASSLVLGSGELFF. In DNA form, the CDR3 reads TGTGCCAGCAGCTTAGTCCTAGGTTCGGGGGAGCTGTTTTTT.

The genes are TRBV24-1 and TRBJ2-7, with 7 bases fitting TRBD1. This CDR3 is built from 14 residues. Trimming took 10 bases from V and 0 from J; bases not matched to a gene: 8. Germline V gives CDR1 KGHDR, CDR2 SFDVKD. CDR3 amino acids: CATDPQGSSYEQYF. The CDR3 DNA follows: TGTGCCACAGACCCACAGGGGTCCTCCTACGAGCAGTACTTC.

This chain connects TRBV4-1 to TRBJ2-1, with D perhaps matching TRBD2 (6 bases). CDR3 length: 18 amino acids. V lost 0 bases and J 1 base, leaving 16 bases between the germline ends. The germline CDR1 and CDR2 sequences are MGHRA and YSYEKL. The CDR3 loop is CASSQDGPPGGSYNEQFF. The CDR3 DNA sequence: TGCGCCAGCAGCCAAGATGGACCCCCCGGGGGATCCTACAATGAGCAGTTCTTC.

The CDR3 spells CASSRDGSSYNEQFF. CDR3 DNA sequence: TGTGCCAGCAGCCGCGACGGGAGCTCCTACAATGAGCAGTTCTTC. The chain uses TRBV7-7 and TRBJ2-1, with D possibly matching TRBD2 (6 bases). Germline CDR1 SSHAT, CDR2 FNYEAQ (reference sequence). The CDR3 is 15 amino acids. V was clipped by 5 bases and J by 0 bases, with 11 bases between them.

The gene calls are TRBV6-2 or TRBV6-3 and TRBJ1-4; no clear D. Germline V gene sequence: CDR1 MNHEY, CDR2 SVGEGT. The CDR3 totals 14 residues. V was pared by 6 bases and J by 5 bases, with 13 bases between. CDR3 protein: CASSGTYRNEKLFF. DNA for the CDR3: TGTGCCAGCAGCGGAACCTACCGGAATGAAAAACTGTTTTTT.

The sample holds a few counts of this clonotype. The chain recombines TRBV11-2 with TRBJ2-3, with D tentatively TRBD2 (7 bases). Germline lookup yields CDR1 SGHAT and CDR2 FQNNGV. The ends were cut back, 3 bases at V and 4 bases at J, with 23 bases in the middle. CDR3 length: 18 amino acids. In nucleotides, the CDR3 is TGTGCCAGCAGCTTCCGGGGGGCGCATCAGCGTGGCCCAGATACGCAGTATTTT. Protein product: CASSFRGAHQRGPDTQYF. Full variable domain (missing parts from reference TRBV11-2 and TRBJ2-3): EAGVAQSPRYKIIEKRQSVAFWCNPISGHATLYWYQQILGQGPKLLIQFQNNGVVDDSQLPKDRFSAERLKGVDSTLKIQPAKLEDSAVYLCASSFRGAHQRGPDTQYFGPGTRLTVL.

This chain links TRBV7-2 with TRBJ2-3; 11 positions agree with TRBD2. With 2 bases clipped from V and 2 bases from J, the junction kept 3 bases outside the gene matches. The CDR3 is made up of 16 amino acids. The germline gives CDR1 SGHTA, CDR2 FQGNSA. CDR3 region: CASSLLAGGPTDTQYF. The CDR3 coding sequence is TGTGCCAGCAGCTTACTAGCGGGGGGACCCACAGATACGCAGTATTTT.

The sample holds many counts of this clonotype. V is TRBV7-9 and J is TRBJ2-5; no definite D call. Germline V gene lookup returns CDR1 SEHNR and CDR2 FQNEAQ (reference sequence). CDR3 size: 11 residues. As DNA, the CDR3 is TGTGCGGTAAGAGCAAAAGAGACCCAGTACTTC. Protein product: CAVRAKETQYF.

This clonotype was recorded a few times. The CDR3 sequence: CASSETGAALMAQYF. The CDR3 bases are TGTGCCAGCAGTGAGACAGGGGCCGCCCTTATGGCGCAGTATTTT. This chain connects TRBV6-5 to TRBJ2-3; 8 bases fit TRBD1. Germline values: CDR1 MNHEY, CDR2 SVGAGI. CDR3 size: 15 residues. Trimming took 5 bases from V and 10 from J; bases not matched to a gene: 14.

This clonotype was counted ten times or more. This chain joins TRBV7-9 and TRBJ2-1; possibly TRBD1 for D (6 bases). Germline CDR1 reads SEHNR; CDR2 reads FQNEAQ (reference sequence). The V end lost 10 bases, the J end lost 3 bases, and 13 bases lay between the germline ends. The CDR3 spans 13 residues. This chain's CDR3 is CATARTVYNEQFF. As DNA, the CDR3 is TGTGCCACCGCCCGGACAGTCTACAATGAGCAGTTCTTC. Full variable domain (remainder filled in from reference TRBV7-9 and TRBJ2-1): DTGVSQNPRHKITKRGQNVTFRCDPISEHNRLYWYRQTLGQGPEFLTYFQNEAQLEKSRLLSDRFSAERPKGSFSTLEIQRTEQGDSAMYLCATARTVYNEQFFGPGTRLTVL.

This clonotype was recorded a few times. This CDR3 reads CASSSRTGPNTEAFF. Here the CDR3 DNA reads TGTGCCAGCAGTTCTCGGACAGGGCCTAACACTGAAGCTTTCTTT. The chain links TRBV27 to TRBJ1-1; 8 bases are a match to TRBD1. This CDR3 is 15 amino acids long. V lost 4 bases, J lost 2 bases, and 6 bases stayed unmatched. Germline V lookup: CDR1 MNHEY, CDR2 SMNVEV (reference sequence).